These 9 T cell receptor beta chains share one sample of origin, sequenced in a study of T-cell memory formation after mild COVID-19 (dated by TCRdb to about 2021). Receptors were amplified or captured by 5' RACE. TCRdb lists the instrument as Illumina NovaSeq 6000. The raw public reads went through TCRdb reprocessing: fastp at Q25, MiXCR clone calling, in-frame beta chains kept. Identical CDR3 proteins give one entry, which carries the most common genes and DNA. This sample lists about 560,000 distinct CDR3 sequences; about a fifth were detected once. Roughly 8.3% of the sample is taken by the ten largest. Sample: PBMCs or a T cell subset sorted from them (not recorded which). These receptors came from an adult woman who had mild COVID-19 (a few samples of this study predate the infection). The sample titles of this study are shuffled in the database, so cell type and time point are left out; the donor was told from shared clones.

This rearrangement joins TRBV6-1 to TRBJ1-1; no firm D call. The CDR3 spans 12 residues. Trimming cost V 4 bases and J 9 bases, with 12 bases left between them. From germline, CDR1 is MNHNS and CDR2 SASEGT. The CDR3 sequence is CASSVEGGKAFF. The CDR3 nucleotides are TGTGCCAGCAGTGTAGAGGGAGGAAAAGCTTTCTTT.

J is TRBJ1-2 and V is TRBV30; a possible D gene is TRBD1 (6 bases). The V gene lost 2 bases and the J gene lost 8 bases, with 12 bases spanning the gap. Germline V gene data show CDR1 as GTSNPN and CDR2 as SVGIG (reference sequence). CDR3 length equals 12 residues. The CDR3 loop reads CAWSPQGQGYTF. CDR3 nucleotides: TGTGCCTGGAGTCCACAGGGCCAAGGCTACACCTTC.

The CDR3 region has the DNA TGTGCCAGCAGAAGTAGCGGGAGCTCCTACGAGCAGTACTTC. This codes for CASRSSGSSYEQYF. The V gene is TRBV12-3 or TRBV12-4, the J gene TRBJ2-7, with 9 bases that match TRBD2. This CDR3 region has 14 residues. V gave up 6 bases and J gave up 0 bases; unmatched junction bases: 3.

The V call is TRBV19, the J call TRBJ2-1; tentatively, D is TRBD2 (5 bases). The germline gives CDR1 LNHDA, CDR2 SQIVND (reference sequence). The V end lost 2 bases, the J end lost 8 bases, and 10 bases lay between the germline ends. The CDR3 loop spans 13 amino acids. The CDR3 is CASSIWRNDEQFF. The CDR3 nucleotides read TGTGCCAGTAGTATATGGAGGAACGATGAGCAGTTCTTC.

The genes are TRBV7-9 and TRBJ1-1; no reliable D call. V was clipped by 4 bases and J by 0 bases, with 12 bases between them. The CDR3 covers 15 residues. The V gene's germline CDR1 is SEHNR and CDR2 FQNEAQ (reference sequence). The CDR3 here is CASSSPTSLNTEAFF. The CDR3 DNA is TGTGCCAGCAGCTCCCCTACGAGTTTGAACACTGAAGCTTTCTTT. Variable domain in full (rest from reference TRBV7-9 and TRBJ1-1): DTGVSQNPRHKITKRGQNVTFRCDPISEHNRLYWYRQTLGQGPEFLTYFQNEAQLEKSRLLSDRFSAERPKGSFSTLEIQRTEQGDSAMYLCASSSPTSLNTEAFFGQGTRLTVV.

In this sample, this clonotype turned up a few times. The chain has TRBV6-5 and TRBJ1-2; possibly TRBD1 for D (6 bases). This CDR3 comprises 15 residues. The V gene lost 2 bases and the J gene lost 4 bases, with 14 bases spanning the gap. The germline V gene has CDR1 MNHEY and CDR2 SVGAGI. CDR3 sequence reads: CASSYNRGPGYGYTF. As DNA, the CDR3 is TGTGCCAGCAGTTACAATCGGGGGCCGGGCTATGGCTACACCTTC.

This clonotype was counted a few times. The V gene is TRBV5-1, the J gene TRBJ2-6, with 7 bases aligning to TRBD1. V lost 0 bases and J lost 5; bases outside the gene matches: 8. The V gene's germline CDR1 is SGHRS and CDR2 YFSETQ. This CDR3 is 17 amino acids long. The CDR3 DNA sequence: TGCGCCAGCAGCTTGGAAGGGACAGCCTTTCGGGCCAACGTCCTGACTTTC. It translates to CASSLEGTAFRANVLTF.

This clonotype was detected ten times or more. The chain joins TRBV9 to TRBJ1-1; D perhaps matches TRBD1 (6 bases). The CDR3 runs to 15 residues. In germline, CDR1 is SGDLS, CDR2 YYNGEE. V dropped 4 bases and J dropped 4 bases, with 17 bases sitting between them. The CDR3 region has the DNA TGTGCCAGCAGCAAGGGGGGGGCCCAGCCCACTGAAGCTTTCTTT. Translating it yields CASSKGGAQPTEAFF. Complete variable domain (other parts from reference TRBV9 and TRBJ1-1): DSGVTQTPKHLITATGQRVTLRCSPRSGDLSVYWYQQSLDQGLQFLIQYYNGEERAKGNILERFSAQQFPDLHSELNLSSLELGDSALYFCASSKGGAQPTEAFFGQGTRLTVV.

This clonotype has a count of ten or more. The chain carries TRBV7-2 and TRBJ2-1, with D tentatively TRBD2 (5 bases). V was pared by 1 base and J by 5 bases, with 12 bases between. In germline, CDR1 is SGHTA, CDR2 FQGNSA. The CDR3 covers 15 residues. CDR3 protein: CASSLGWTPNNEQFF. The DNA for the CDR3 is TGTGCCAGCAGCTTAGGGTGGACTCCTAACAATGAGCAGTTCTTC.